This paragraph reports one T cell receptor (beta chain). The data derive from a study of blood T cell repertoires in COVID-19. Across the whole study: Italy, Spain and the United States were the sources of the convalescent and acute COVID-19 samples.

Trimming cost V 4 bases and J 6 bases; bases outside gene matches: 13. CDR1 is SGDLS, CDR2 YYNGEE, per germline. The CDR3 has 16 amino acids. Clones were sequenced by immunoSEQ multiplex PCR, and TCRdb holds only the in-frame ones, with some missing. This table holds some 230,000 clones, roughly 89% found once. Sequenced: peripheral blood. This chain connects TRBV9 to TRBJ1-2; 9 bases are a match to TRBD1. The sequence was collected from a man in his thirties or forties who had recovered from COVID-19. CDR3 region: CASSRGPPQGANGYTF. DNA for the CDR3: TGTGCCAGCAGCCGGGGACCACCACAGGGGGCTAATGGCTACACCTTC.